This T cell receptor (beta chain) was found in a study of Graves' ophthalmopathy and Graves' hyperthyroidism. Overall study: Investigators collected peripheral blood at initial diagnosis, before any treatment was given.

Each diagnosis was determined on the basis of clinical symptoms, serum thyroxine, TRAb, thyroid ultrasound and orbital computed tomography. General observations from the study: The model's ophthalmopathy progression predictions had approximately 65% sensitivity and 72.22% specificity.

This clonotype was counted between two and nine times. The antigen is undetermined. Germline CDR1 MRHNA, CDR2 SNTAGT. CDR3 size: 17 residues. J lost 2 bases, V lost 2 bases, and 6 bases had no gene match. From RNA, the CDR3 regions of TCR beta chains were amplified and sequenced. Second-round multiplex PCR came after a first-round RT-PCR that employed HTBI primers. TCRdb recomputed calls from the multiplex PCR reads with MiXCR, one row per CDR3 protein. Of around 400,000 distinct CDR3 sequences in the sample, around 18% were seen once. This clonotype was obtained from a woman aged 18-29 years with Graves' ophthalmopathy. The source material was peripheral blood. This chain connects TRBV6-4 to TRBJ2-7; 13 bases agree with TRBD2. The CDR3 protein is CASSDRLAGGLAYEQYF. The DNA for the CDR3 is TGTGCCAGCAGTGACCGACTAGCGGGAGGCCTAGCCTACGAGCAGTACTTC.